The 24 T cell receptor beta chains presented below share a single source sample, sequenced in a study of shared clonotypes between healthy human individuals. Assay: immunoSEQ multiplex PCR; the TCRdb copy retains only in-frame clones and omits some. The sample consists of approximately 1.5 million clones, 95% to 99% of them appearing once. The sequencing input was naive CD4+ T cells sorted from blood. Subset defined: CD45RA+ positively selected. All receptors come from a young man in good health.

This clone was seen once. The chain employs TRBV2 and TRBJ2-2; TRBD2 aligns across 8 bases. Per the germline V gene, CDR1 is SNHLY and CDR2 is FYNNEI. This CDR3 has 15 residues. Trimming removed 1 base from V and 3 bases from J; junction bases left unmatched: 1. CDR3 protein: CASSEEREYTGELFF. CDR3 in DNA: TGTGCCAGCAGTGAAGAGCGGGAGTACACCGGGGAGCTGTTTTTT.

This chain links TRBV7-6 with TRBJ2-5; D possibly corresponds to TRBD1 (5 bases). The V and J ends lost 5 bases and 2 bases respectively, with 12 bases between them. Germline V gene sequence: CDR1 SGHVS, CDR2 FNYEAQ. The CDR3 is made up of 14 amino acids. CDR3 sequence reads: CASSPTDSQETQYF. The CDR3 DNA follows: TGTGCCAGCAGCCCAACCGACAGTCAAGAGACCCAGTACTTC.

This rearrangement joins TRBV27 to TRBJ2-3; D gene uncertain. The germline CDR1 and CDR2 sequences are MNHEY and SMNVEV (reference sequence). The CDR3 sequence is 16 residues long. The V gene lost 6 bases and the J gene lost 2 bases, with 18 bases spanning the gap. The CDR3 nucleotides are TGTGCCAGCAGCCCCCCCGGCCGGGCCACCACAGATACGCAGTATTTT. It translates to CASSPPGRATTDTQYF.

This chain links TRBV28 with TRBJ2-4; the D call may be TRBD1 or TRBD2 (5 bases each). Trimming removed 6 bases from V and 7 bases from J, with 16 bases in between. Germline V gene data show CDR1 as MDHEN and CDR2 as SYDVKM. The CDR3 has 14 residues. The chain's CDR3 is CASRVAARGNIQYF. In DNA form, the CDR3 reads TGTGCCAGCAGGGTAGCAGCCCGGGGCAACATTCAGTACTTC.

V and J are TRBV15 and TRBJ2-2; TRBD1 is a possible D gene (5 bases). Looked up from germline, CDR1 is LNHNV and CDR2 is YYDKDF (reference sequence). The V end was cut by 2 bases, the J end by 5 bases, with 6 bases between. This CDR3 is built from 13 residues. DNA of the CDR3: TGTGCCACCAGCAGATACAGGACCGGGGAGCTGTTTTTT. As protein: CATSRYRTGELFF.

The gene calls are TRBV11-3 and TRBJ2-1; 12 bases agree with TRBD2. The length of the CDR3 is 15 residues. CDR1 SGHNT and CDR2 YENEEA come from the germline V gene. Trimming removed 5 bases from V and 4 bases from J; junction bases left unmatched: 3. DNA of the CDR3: TGTGCCAGCAGCGCGACTAGCGGGAGATACAATGAGCAGTTCTTC. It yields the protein CASSATSGRYNEQFF.

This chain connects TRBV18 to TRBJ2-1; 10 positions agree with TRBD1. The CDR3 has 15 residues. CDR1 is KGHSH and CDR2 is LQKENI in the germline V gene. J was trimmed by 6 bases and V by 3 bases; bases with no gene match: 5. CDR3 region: CASSPGTGDSNEQFF. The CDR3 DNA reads TGTGCCAGCTCACCCGGGACAGGGGACTCCAATGAGCAGTTCTTC. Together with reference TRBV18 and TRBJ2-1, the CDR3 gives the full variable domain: NAGVMQNPRHLVRRRGQEARLRCSPMKGHSHVYWYRQLPEEGLKFMVYLQKENIIDESGMPKERFSAEFPKEGPSILRIQQVVRGDSAAYFCASSPGTGDSNEQFFGPGTRLTVL.

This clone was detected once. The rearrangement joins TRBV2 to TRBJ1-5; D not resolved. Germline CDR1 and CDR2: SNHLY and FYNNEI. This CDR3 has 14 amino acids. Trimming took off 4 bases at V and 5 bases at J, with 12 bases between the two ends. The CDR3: CASSVAPPDQPQHF. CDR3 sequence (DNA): TGTGCCAGCAGTGTCGCCCCACCGGATCAGCCCCAGCATTTT.

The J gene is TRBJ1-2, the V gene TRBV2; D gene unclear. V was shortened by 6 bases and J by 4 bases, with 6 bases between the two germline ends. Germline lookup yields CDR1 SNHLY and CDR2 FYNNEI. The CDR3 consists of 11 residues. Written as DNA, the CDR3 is TGTGCCAGCAGAGGATTCTATGGCTACACCTTC. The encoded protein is CASRGFYGYTF. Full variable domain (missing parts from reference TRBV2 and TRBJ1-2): EPEVTQTPSHQVTQMGQEVILRCVPISNHLYFYWYRQILGQKVEFLVSFYNNEISEKSEIFDDQFSVERPDGSNFTLKIRSTKLEDSAMYFCASRGFYGYTFGSGTRLTVV.

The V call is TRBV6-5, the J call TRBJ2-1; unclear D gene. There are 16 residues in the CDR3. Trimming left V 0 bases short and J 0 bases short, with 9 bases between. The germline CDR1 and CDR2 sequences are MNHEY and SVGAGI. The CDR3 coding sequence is TGTGCCAGCAGTTACTCGGCTCGGAGCTCCTACAATGAGCAGTTCTTC. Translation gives CASSYSARSSYNEQFF.

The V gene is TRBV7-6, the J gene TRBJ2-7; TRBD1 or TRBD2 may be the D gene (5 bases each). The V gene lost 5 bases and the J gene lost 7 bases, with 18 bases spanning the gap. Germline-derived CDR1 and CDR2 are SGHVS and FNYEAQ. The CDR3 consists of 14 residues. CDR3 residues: CASSPGRSPGEQYF. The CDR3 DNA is TGTGCCAGCAGCCCGGGGCGATCTCCCGGTGAGCAGTACTTC.

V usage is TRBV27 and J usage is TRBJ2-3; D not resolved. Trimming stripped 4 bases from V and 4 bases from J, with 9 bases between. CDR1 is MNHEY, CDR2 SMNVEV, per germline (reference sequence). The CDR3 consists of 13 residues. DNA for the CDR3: TGTGCCAGCAGTTCGATGGGTGCAGATACGCAGTATTTT. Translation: CASSSMGADTQYF.

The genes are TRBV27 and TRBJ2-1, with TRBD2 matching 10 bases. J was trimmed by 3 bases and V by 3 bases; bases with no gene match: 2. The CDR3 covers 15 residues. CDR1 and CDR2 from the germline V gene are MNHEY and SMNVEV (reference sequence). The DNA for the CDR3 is TGTGCCAGCAGTTTCAGGACTAGCGGCTACAATGAGCAGTTCTTC. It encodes CASSFRTSGYNEQFF.

As DNA, the CDR3 is TGTGCCAGCAGTAAAGGCCAGTGGGACAAAGATACGCAGTATTTT. Protein product: CASSKGQWDKDTQYF. The rearrangement uses TRBV28 and TRBJ2-3, with D perhaps matching TRBD1 (6 bases). Germline values: CDR1 MDHEN, CDR2 SYDVKM. The CDR3 runs to 15 residues. Trimming left V 5 bases short and J 5 bases short, with 17 bases between.

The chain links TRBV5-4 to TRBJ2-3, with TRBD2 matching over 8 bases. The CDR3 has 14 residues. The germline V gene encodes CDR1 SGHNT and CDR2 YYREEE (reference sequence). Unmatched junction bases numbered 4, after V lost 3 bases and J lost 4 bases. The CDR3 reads CASSWGLVSDTQYF. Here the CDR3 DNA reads TGTGCCAGCAGCTGGGGACTAGTCTCAGATACGCAGTATTTT.

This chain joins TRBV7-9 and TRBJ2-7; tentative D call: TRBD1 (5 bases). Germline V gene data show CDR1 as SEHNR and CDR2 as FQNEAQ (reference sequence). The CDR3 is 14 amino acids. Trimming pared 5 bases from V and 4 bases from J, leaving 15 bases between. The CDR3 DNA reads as TGTGCCAGCAGCCCTGGGGCAGGGTTATACGAGCAGTACTTC. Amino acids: CASSPGAGLYEQYF.

Here the CDR3 reads CASSLGRGNEQYF. The CDR3 coding sequence is TGCGCCAGCAGCTTGGGGAGGGGAAACGAGCAGTACTTC. This chain connects TRBV5-1 to TRBJ2-7; D possibly corresponds to TRBD2 (6 bases). The CDR3 covers 13 residues. Trimming stripped 0 bases from V and 5 bases from J, with 9 bases between. Per germline, CDR1 SGHRS and CDR2 YFSETQ.

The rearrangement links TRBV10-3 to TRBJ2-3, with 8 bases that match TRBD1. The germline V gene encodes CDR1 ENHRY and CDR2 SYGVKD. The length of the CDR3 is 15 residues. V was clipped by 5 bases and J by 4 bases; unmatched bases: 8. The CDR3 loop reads CAISKTGEVADTQYF. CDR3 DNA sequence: TGTGCCATCAGTAAGACAGGGGAGGTGGCAGATACGCAGTATTTT.

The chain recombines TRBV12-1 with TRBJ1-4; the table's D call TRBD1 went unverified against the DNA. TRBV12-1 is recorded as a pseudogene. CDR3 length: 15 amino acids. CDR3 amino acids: CASSFDGGTNEKLFF. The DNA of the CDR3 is TGTGCCAGCAGCTTTGATGGGGGCACTAATGAAAAACTGTTTTTT.

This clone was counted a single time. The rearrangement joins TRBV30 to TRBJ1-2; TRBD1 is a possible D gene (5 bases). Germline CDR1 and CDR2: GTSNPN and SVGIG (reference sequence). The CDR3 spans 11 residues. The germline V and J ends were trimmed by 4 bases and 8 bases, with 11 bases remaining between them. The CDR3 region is CAWIRGGGYTF. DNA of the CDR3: TGTGCCTGGATAAGGGGCGGAGGCTACACCTTC.

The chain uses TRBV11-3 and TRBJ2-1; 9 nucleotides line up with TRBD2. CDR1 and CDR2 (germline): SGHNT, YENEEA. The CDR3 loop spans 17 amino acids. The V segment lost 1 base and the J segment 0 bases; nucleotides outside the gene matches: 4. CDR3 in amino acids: CASSLGIAGASYNEQFF. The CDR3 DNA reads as TGTGCCAGCAGCTTAGGAATAGCGGGAGCCTCCTACAATGAGCAGTTCTTC.

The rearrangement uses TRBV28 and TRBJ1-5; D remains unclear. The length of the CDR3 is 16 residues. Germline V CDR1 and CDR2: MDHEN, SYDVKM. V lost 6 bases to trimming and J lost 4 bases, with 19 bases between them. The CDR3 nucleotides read TGTGCCAGCAGGGTTCTTAAGGCCCTCGGGAATCAGCCCCAGCATTTT. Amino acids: CASRVLKALGNQPQHF.

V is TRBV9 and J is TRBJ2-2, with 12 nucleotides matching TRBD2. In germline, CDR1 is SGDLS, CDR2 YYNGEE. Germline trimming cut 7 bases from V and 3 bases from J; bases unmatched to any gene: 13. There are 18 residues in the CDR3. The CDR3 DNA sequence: TGTGCCAGCGCTTACAGGGGAAGACTAGCGGGAGACACCGGGGAGCTGTTTTTT. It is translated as CASAYRGRLAGDTGELFF.

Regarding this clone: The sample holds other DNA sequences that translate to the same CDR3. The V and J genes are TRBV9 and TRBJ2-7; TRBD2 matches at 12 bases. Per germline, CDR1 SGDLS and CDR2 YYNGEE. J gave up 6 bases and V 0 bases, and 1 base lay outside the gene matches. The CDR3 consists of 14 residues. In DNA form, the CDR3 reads TGTGCCAGCAGCGTAGAGGGACTAGCGGGCGAGCAGTACTTC. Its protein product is CASSVEGLAGEQYF.